This T cell receptor (beta chain) was identified during a study of blood T cell repertoires in COVID-19. Those enrolled in Seattle joined during active infection and were followed longitudinally afterward. TCRdb's copy holds only in-frame clones and misses some; the assay was immunoSEQ multiplex PCR. The sample carries hundreds of thousands of clones, approximately 89% recorded once. The V and J ends lost 4 bases and 0 bases respectively, with 21 bases between them. CDR3 length: 18 residues. Germline assignment: CDR1 LGHDT and CDR2 YNNKEL (reference sequence). This chain connects TRBV3-1 (or the pseudogene TRBV3-2) to TRBJ1-1; TRBD1 might be the D (5 bases). This TCR came from a woman in her sixties with COVID-19, enrolled during active disease. Source material: peripheral blood. CDR3 protein: CASSPAARTSFMNTEAFF. The CDR3 region has the DNA TGTGCCAGCAGCCCGGCCGCGCGGACATCGTTCATGAACACTGAAGCTTTCTTT.